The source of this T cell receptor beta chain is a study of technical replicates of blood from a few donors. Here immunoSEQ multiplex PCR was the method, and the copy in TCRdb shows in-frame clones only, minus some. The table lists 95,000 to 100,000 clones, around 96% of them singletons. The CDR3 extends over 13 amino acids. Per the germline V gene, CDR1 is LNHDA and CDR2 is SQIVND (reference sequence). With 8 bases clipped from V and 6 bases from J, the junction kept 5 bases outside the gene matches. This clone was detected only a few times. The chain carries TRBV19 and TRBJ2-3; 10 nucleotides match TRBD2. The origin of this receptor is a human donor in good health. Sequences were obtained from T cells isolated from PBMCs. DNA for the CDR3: TGTGCCAGTCGGGGACTAGCGAGTGATACGCAGTATTTT. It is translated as CASRGLASDTQYF.